This T cell receptor (beta chain) was sequenced for a study of T cells expressing NK-cell markers. Whole-study findings and limits: In roughly six donors, dominant NKG2C+ clonotypes were about 1.0-7.0% of CD8+ T cells.

Researchers built TCR beta cDNA using 5'RACE template switching with UMIs. Reprocessing the 5' RACE reads, TCRdb reports a single entry for every CDR3 protein and omits DNA. The sample features 300,000 to 500,000 distinct CDR3 sequences, with roughly 10% in its top ten. In germline, CDR1 is MGHDK, CDR2 SYGVNS. The CDR3 contains 13 residues. To note about this clonotype: No antigen is known for it.

This sequence joins TRBV25-1 and TRBJ2-1. Sequencing was performed on blood T cells: a sorted CD56 or NKG2C T cell subset, CD4+ or CD8+ T cells, or bulk PBMC T cells (not recorded which). The TCR was taken from a woman aged 50 to 60 in good health. CDR3: CASSESSNNEQFF.